The rows below give T cell receptor beta chains drawn from one sample of a study of OX40 agonist ivuxolimab in advanced cancers. Method: immunoSEQ multiplex PCR; TCRdb's copy keeps in-frame clones and lacks some. The sample contains 25,000 to 35,000 clones, 85% to 95% of which appear only once. This sample comprised CD4+ or CD8+ T cells sorted from blood, obtained in a trial of the OX40 agonist ivuxolimab. These receptors were taken from an adult with an advanced solid tumor such as melanoma, head and neck, liver or kidney cancer. CDR3s include the opening cysteine and the closing phenylalanine or tryptophan. Fields, in order: J gene, clone size, V gene, CDR3 protein. Clone size, where shown, is once, few, many, or a class for clones that have expanded.

J: TRBJ2-5; size: -; V: TRBV11-2; CDR3: CASSLEAAGSRETQYF
J: TRBJ2-1; size: -; V: TRBV7-9; CDR3: CASSLDPSNEQFF
J: TRBJ2-1; size: -; V: TRBV6-5; CDR3: CASSYGASGRYNEQFF
J: TRBJ2-5; size: -; V: TRBV27; CDR3: CASSRLGSQETQYF
J: TRBJ1-6; size: -; V: TRBV10-3; CDR3: CAIKVGYGTGQVSYNSPLHF
J: TRBJ2-7; size: once; V: TRBV7-2; CDR3: CASSLVSYEQYF
J: TRBJ1-1; size: -; V: TRBV4-3; CDR3: CASSQEVGQLNTEAFF
J: TRBJ1-1; size: -; V: TRBV2; CDR3: CASSELNTEAFF
J: TRBJ2-1; size: -; V: TRBV19; CDR3: CATTGQVWNEQFF
J: TRBJ1-1; size: -; V: TRBV9; CDR3: CASTPSGLNTEAFF
J: TRBJ1-5; size: -; V: TRBV6-1; CDR3: CASSEIGQFQPQHF
J: TRBJ2-2; size: -; V: TRBV27; CDR3: CASSFFGVHTGELFF
J: TRBJ2-6; size: -; V: TRBV7-9; CDR3: CASIARWGRGANVLTF
J: TRBJ2-1; size: -; V: TRBV11-3; CDR3: CASSFGGSAEQFF
J: TRBJ1-1; size: -; V: TRBV5-4; CDR3: CASSLELLNTEAFF
J: -; size: -; V: TRBV27; CDR3: CASSPLGLAGISYEQYF
J: TRBJ1-1; size: few; V: TRBV30; CDR3: CAWSVTSNTEAFF
J: TRBJ1-2; size: -; V: TRBV30; CDR3: CAWSSSPGYGYTF
J: TRBJ2-2; size: -; V: TRBV5-6; CDR3: CASSRAGGRNTGELFF
J: TRBJ2-5; size: -; V: TRBV28; CDR3: CASSLPWRLRETQYF
J: TRBJ2-1; size: -; V: TRBV6-4; CDR3: CASSPSGHKEQFF
J: TRBJ1-2; size: -; V: TRBV7-9; CDR3: CASSLVAVRDHGYTF
J: TRBJ2-2; size: -; V: TRBV6-5; CDR3: CASRTGQLNTGELFF
J: TRBJ2-7; size: -; V: TRBV7-2; CDR3: CASSLADNPIYYEQYF
J: TRBJ2-7; size: -; V: TRBV5-4; CDR3: CASSQGTGQPYEQYF
J: TRBJ2-5; size: -; V: TRBV9; CDR3: CASSVSGAFQETQYF
J: TRBJ1-1; size: -; V: TRBV7-8; CDR3: CASSSITNTEAFF
J: TRBJ2-1; size: once; V: TRBV6-5; CDR3: CASGIAGEFYNEQFF
J: TRBJ1-1; size: -; V: TRBV18; CDR3: CASSPSAGWRTEAFF
J: TRBJ1-5; size: -; V: TRBV6-5; CDR3: CASSPGTAVWHF
J: TRBJ2-5; size: -; V: TRBV7-9; CDR3: CASSHSGPAEETQYF
J: TRBJ2-2; size: -; V: TRBV28; CDR3: CASLPAGARSSNANTGELFF
J: TRBJ1-1; size: -; V: TRBV5-1; CDR3: CASSQLRTKNTEAFF
J: TRBJ1-4; size: -; V: TRBV29-1; CDR3: CSVPFEQGVYEKLFF
J: TRBJ2-3; size: once; V: TRBV27; CDR3: CASSLYPQYF
J: TRBJ1-5; size: -; V: TRBV19; CDR3: CASSILAADNQPQHF
J: TRBJ1-2; size: -; V: TRBV27; CDR3: CASSFSGGSYYGYTF
J: TRBJ2-1; size: -; V: TRBV10-2; CDR3: CASGTGISYNEQFF
J: TRBJ2-3; size: -; V: TRBV7-7; CDR3: CASSAGDSTDTQYF
J: TRBJ1-4; size: -; V: TRBV6-5; CDR3: CASSYSGSPNEKLFF
J: TRBJ2-1; size: -; V: TRBV29-1; CDR3: CSHTGDGYNEQFF
J: TRBJ2-2; size: -; V: TRBV19; CDR3: CASSMGGELFF
J: TRBJ2-3; size: -; V: TRBV15; CDR3: CATSRDYRPGLAGGTDTQYF
J: TRBJ2-1; size: few; V: TRBV28; CDR3: CASQPRSGGPVGEQFF
J: TRBJ2-1; size: -; V: TRBV2; CDR3: CASSDRGSFEQFF
J: TRBJ1-1; size: -; V: TRBV6-6; CDR3: CASTLPDMNTEAFF
J: TRBJ2-5; size: -; V: TRBV5-1; CDR3: CASSSDGGWGQETQYF
J: TRBJ2-7; size: -; V: TRBV1; CDR3: CTMPGQGTYEQYF
J: -; size: -; V: TRBV5-1; CDR3: CASSPSTGVGDEQYF
J: TRBJ1-6; size: -; V: TRBV2; CDR3: CASKQGGGPLHF
J: TRBJ2-7; size: -; V: TRBV19; CDR3: CAVGRYEQYF
J: TRBJ2-7; size: -; V: TRBV4-3; CDR3: CASSQDPGQGNFEQYF
J: TRBJ2-5; size: -; V: TRBV15; CDR3: CATSRMASQETQYF
J: TRBJ2-1; size: -; V: TRBV30; CDR3: CAWSTGTDHNEQFF
J: TRBJ1-2; size: -; V: TRBV6-5; CDR3: CAAAVGGNYGYTF